The 26 T cell receptor beta chains below all came from one sample that was sequenced in a study of T cells after yellow fever vaccination. Using its own MiXCR run on the 5' RACE reads, TCRdb lists one record per CDR3 protein. The sample lists 250,000 or so distinct CDR3 sequences; 5.5% to 8.5% were seen once. The sample here was CD4+ T cells sorted from PBMCs, taken on the day of the yellow fever booster vaccination. These receptors originate from a man in his thirties or forties who received the YFV17D yellow fever vaccine.

This clonotype appeared many times. The chain joins TRBV24-1 to TRBJ2-2; TRBD2 aligns across 8 bases. Germline lookup yields CDR1 KGHDR and CDR2 SFDVKD. The CDR3 runs 14 residues. After removal of 9 bases from V and 6 bases from J, the junction contained 8 bases not matched to a gene. In DNA, the CDR3 is TGTGCCACCGGGAAAGCGGGAGATGCCGGGGAGCTGTTTTTT. Amino acids: CATGKAGDAGELFF.

This clonotype came up a few times. The chain has TRBV7-2 and TRBJ1-2; no reliable D call. This CDR3 comprises 12 residues. Germline V lookup: CDR1 SGHTA, CDR2 FQGNSA. The germline V and J ends were trimmed by 5 bases and 4 bases, with 8 bases remaining between them. The CDR3 region is CASSPTSYGYTF. Written as DNA, the CDR3 is TGTGCCAGCAGCCCGACTTCCTATGGCTACACCTTC.

The sample holds many counts of this clonotype. This chain joins TRBV12-3 or TRBV12-4 and TRBJ2-7, with 10 bases that match TRBD2. The CDR3 loop spans 15 amino acids. The junction had 2 bases not matched to a gene; V was cut back by 0 bases and J by 3 bases. The CDR3 DNA sequence: TGTGCCAGCAGTTTAGCGTCTAGCGGGGGCTACGAGCAGTACTTC. Residues: CASSLASSGGYEQYF.

This clonotype was found a few times. This chain links TRBV20-1 with TRBJ1-1, with 7 bases that match TRBD1. V shed 3 bases and J 1 base; nucleotides not matched to a gene: 5. Germline CDR1 DFQATT, CDR2 SNEGSKA (reference sequence). This CDR3 is built from 14 residues. CDR3 region: CSARDGTENTEAFF. Written as DNA, the CDR3 is TGCAGTGCTAGGGACGGGACAGAGAACACTGAAGCTTTCTTT.

The chain couples TRBV5-1 to TRBJ2-5, with TRBD2 matching over 8 bases. The CDR3 runs to 15 residues. Germline assignment: CDR1 SGHRS and CDR2 YFSETQ. The junction had 5 bases not matched to a gene; V was cut back by 3 bases and J by 1 base. CDR3 coding DNA: TGCGCCAGCAGCTATCAAGCGGGGGTCCAAGAGACCCAGTACTTC. Its protein product is CASSYQAGVQETQYF.

This clonotype was observed at least ten times. The gene calls are TRBV27 and TRBJ2-1; 9 bases are shared with TRBD2. From germline, CDR1 is MNHEY and CDR2 SMNVEV (reference sequence). The CDR3 has 15 residues. After removal of 4 bases from V and 6 bases from J, the junction contained 7 bases not matched to a gene. The CDR3: CASSSQAGGFNEQFF. The CDR3 region has the DNA TGTGCCAGCAGTTCACAGGCGGGAGGGTTCAATGAGCAGTTCTTC.

This clonotype appeared many times. The chain joins TRBV6-2 or TRBV6-3 to TRBJ1-2; tentatively, D is TRBD1 (5 bases). CDR1 is MNHEY and CDR2 is SVGEGT in the germline V gene. The CDR3 extends over 15 amino acids. V was trimmed by 7 bases and J by 0 bases, leaving 15 bases between them. CDR3 sequence (DNA): TGTGCCAGCACCCAGCGGGGGAGCGCTAACTATGGCTACACCTTC. The encoded protein is CASTQRGSANYGYTF.

This clonotype was observed a handful of times. The chain is built from TRBV5-4 and TRBJ2-5, with 7 bases identical to TRBD2. This CDR3 contains 17 residues. The V segment lost 0 bases and the J segment 5 bases; nucleotides outside the gene matches: 13. Germline V lookup: CDR1 SGHNT, CDR2 YYREEE (reference sequence). The CDR3 DNA reads TGTGCCAGCAGCTTGGTGGGTTTGCGGGAGCGCAGGGAGACCCAGTACTTC. As protein: CASSLVGLRERRETQYF.

This clonotype was seen a handful of times. CDR3 in DNA: TGTGCCAGCAGCTTACCCGGGAAAACGAAAGAGACCCAGTACTTC. Protein product: CASSLPGKTKETQYF. The chain uses TRBV5-5 and TRBJ2-5; maybe TRBD2 (5 bases). Deletions cut 2 bases from V and 3 bases from J, with 14 bases between. The CDR3 runs to 15 residues. Germline lookup yields CDR1 SGHKS and CDR2 YYEKEE (reference sequence).

The chain links TRBV6-1 to TRBJ2-3; D is tentatively TRBD1 or TRBD2 (5 bases each). Trimming pared 6 bases from V and 3 bases from J, leaving 16 bases between. Germline V gives CDR1 MNHNS, CDR2 SASEGT. CDR3 length equals 15 residues. CDR3 DNA: TGTGCCAGCAGCCAAAGACAGTGGGGGACAGATACGCAGTATTTT. Its protein product is CASSQRQWGTDTQYF.

The chain is built from TRBV27 and TRBJ1-6; TRBD1 aligns across 9 bases. The germline gives CDR1 MNHEY, CDR2 SMNVEV (reference sequence). This CDR3 is built from 17 residues. V was pared by 6 bases and J by 10 bases, with 16 bases of the junction left unmatched. Here the CDR3 DNA reads TGTGCCAGCAGACCCGGGACAGGGCTCCAAATTCCGTCACCCCTCCACTTT. Residues: CASRPGTGLQIPSPLHF.

This clonotype was detected many times. The rearrangement uses TRBV29-1 and TRBJ1-3; D unclear. V was cut by 6 bases and J by 0 bases, with 12 bases left in between. CDR3 length equals 14 residues. Germline V CDR1 and CDR2: SQVTM, ANQGSEA. DNA for the CDR3: TGCAGCGTCCTCAGGTCGAGCTCTGGAAACACCATATATTTT. The encoded protein is CSVLRSSSGNTIYF.

The table lists this clonotype with many counts. The J gene is TRBJ2-7, the V gene TRBV20-1, with D tentatively TRBD1 (6 bases). Germline lookup yields CDR1 DFQATT and CDR2 SNEGSKA (reference sequence). V lost 5 bases and J 3 bases, leaving 8 bases between the germline ends. The CDR3 extends over 11 amino acids. As DNA, the CDR3 is TGCAGTGCTGCACAGGGCTACGAGCAGTACTTC. Translating gives CSAAQGYEQYF.

Ten or more counts support this clonotype. V gene TRBV7-2 combines with J gene TRBJ1-4, with unresolved D. The CDR3 consists of 13 residues. Germline CDR1 is SGHTA and CDR2 is FQGNSA. Deletions cut 1 base from V and 8 bases from J, with 8 bases between. The CDR3 nucleotides read TGTGCCAGCAGCTTAGGAATAAGAGAAAAACTGTTTTTT. Its translation is CASSLGIREKLFF. Full variable domain (missing parts from reference TRBV7-2 and TRBJ1-4): GAGVSQSPSNKVTEKGKDVELRCDPISGHTALYWYRQSLGQGLEFLIYFQGNSAPDKSGLPSDRFSAERTGGSVSTLTIQRTQQEDSAVYLCASSLGIREKLFFGSGTQLSVL.

In its sample, this clonotype was seen a few times. The chain employs TRBV6-5 and TRBJ2-7; no clear D. Trimming took off 5 bases at V and 6 bases at J, with 11 bases between the two ends. The CDR3 sequence is 12 residues long. Germline lookup yields CDR1 MNHEY and CDR2 SVGAGI. The CDR3 sequence is CASSNSWGEQYF. The CDR3, as DNA: TGTGCCAGCAGTAATAGCTGGGGCGAGCAGTACTTC.

This clonotype was seen more than once but under ten times. This rearrangement joins TRBV12-5 to TRBJ2-3; D is unresolved. Germline values: CDR1 LGHNT, CDR2 FRNRAP. V gave up 7 bases and J gave up 4 bases, with 9 bases separating them. CDR3 length: 12 amino acids. CDR3 protein: CASASDADTQYF. For the CDR3, the DNA is TGTGCTAGTGCCTCGGATGCAGATACGCAGTATTTT.

In its sample, this clonotype was seen a few times. The genes are TRBV12-3 or TRBV12-4 and TRBJ1-2, with no clear D. Trimming stripped 8 bases from V and 2 bases from J, with 6 bases between. The CDR3 has 11 residues. The CDR3 spells CASQENYGYTF. As DNA, the CDR3 is TGTGCCAGCCAGGAGAACTATGGCTACACCTTC.

This clonotype was observed at least ten times. The chain carries TRBV5-1 and TRBJ2-3; 11 nucleotides match TRBD2. CDR3 size: 16 residues. The ends lost 4 bases at V and 0 bases at J; junction bases unmatched: 4. Germline V lookup: CDR1 SGHRS, CDR2 YFSETQ. CDR3 in amino acids: CASSGGLAASTDTQYF. CDR3 bases: TGCGCCAGCAGCGGGGGACTAGCGGCTAGCACAGATACGCAGTATTTT.

The rearrangement joins TRBV15 to TRBJ2-3; D is ambiguous. The CDR3 spans 17 residues. Per germline, CDR1 LNHNV and CDR2 YYDKDF (reference sequence). Trimming took off 2 bases at V and 0 bases at J, with 15 bases between the two ends. The CDR3 region has the DNA TGTGCCACCAGCAGAACCGCACCGCAGGCTAGCACAGATACGCAGTATTTT. The encoded protein is CATSRTAPQASTDTQYF.

For this clonotype: A junction end diverges from the germline sequence, so it may reflect a read error. The chain couples TRBV29-1 to TRBJ2-1, with TRBD2 matching over 10 bases. CDR3 length: 13 amino acids. CDR1 is SQVTM and CDR2 is ANQGSEA in the germline V gene. The CDR3 spells CSVPSGSYNKQFF. The CDR3 DNA follows: TGCAGCGTACCTAGCGGGAGCTACAATAAGCAGTTCTTC.

This clonotype has a handful of counts. The chain recombines TRBV20-1 with TRBJ2-5; a possible D gene is TRBD1 (6 bases). In germline, CDR1 is DFQATT, CDR2 SNEGSKA (reference sequence). V lost 5 bases and J 4 bases, leaving 17 bases between the germline ends. The CDR3 spans 14 residues. Here the CDR3 reads CSAPTGLLGETQYF. The DNA for the CDR3 is TGCAGTGCTCCCACAGGGTTGTTGGGAGAGACCCAGTACTTC.

The chain couples TRBV20-1 to TRBJ2-1; 12 bases fit TRBD2. The CDR3 runs to 16 residues. Trimming cost V 3 bases and J 2 bases; bases outside gene matches: 5. Germline V gene data show CDR1 as DFQATT and CDR2 as SNEGSKA (reference sequence). The DNA of the CDR3 is TGCAGTGCTAGGTCACCTAGCGGGAGGGCCTACAATGAGCAGTTCTTC. This sequence encodes CSARSPSGRAYNEQFF.

This clonotype has a handful of counts. V gene TRBV20-1 combines with J gene TRBJ1-5; no clear D. Germline CDR1 reads DFQATT; CDR2 reads SNEGSKA (reference sequence). V lost 5 bases to trimming and J lost 4 bases, with 18 bases between them. The CDR3 length is 15 residues. As DNA, the CDR3 is TGCAGTGCTGCCGAGGCCACGATGGGGAATCAGCCCCAGCATTTT. Amino acid sequence: CSAAEATMGNQPQHF.

CDR3 nucleotides: TGTGCCAGCAGCCAAGAGTTTAGCGGGACGTGGGGCAAAAACATTCAGTACTTC. It specifies CASSQEFSGTWGKNIQYF. V gene TRBV4-2 combines with J gene TRBJ2-4; 8 bases agree with TRBD2. Germline V gene sequence: CDR1 LGHNA, CDR2 YNFKEQ. Germline trimming cut 0 bases from V and 3 bases from J; bases unmatched to any gene: 10. The CDR3 loop spans 18 amino acids.

This clonotype was seen repeatedly, ten times or more. CDR3 sequence (DNA): TGTGCCACCAGGGCGGCTACCGACATCTACGAGCAGTACTTC. This sequence encodes CATRAATDIYEQYF. The chain uses TRBV15 and TRBJ2-7, with D hard to call. Germline-derived CDR1 and CDR2 are LNHNV and YYDKDF (reference sequence). Trimming took 6 bases from V and 3 from J, leaving 15 bases between them. The CDR3 totals 14 residues.

This clonotype was counted only a few times. The V call is TRBV15, the J call TRBJ2-1; 7 nucleotides align to TRBD2. The germline gives CDR1 LNHNV, CDR2 YYDKDF (reference sequence). The J segment lost 3 bases and the V segment lost 1 base, leaving 3 bases of the junction unmatched. CDR3 length equals 15 residues. As DNA, the CDR3 is TGTGCCACCAGCAGAGCGGCGGGAGACTACAATGAGCAGTTCTTC. Translation gives CATSRAAGDYNEQFF.